What follows are 6 T cell receptor beta chains derived from one specimen sequenced in a study of T cells after yellow fever vaccination. TCRdb used MiXCR to reprocess the 5' RACE reads, holding one entry per CDR3 protein. The data show about 160,000 distinct CDR3 sequences, about 7% seen once. The starting material was CD4+ T cells sorted from PBMCs, obtained 5 to 6 days after the first yellow fever vaccination. These receptors originate from a man aged 18 to 29 who received the YFV17D yellow fever vaccine.

This clonotype was counted ten times or more. The rearrangement joins TRBV6-5 to TRBJ2-3; 15 bases are shared with TRBD2. V was clipped by 3 bases and J by 4 bases; unmatched bases: 8. The CDR3 extends over 18 amino acids. The germline V gene has CDR1 MNHEY and CDR2 SVGAGI. As DNA, the CDR3 is TGTGCCAGCAGTTATGCCCAGGGGACTAGCGGGGGGTCAGATACGCAGTATTTT. It translates to CASSYAQGTSGGSDTQYF.

In its sample, this clonotype was seen a few times. The chain uses TRBV12-5 and TRBJ2-1; D is possibly TRBD1 or TRBD2 (5 bases each). Germline V gives CDR1 LGHNT, CDR2 FRNRAP. The CDR3 has 18 amino acids. Trimming took 6 bases from V and 5 from J, leaving 26 bases between them. The CDR3 sequence is CASGQGTWGATDNNEQFF. The CDR3 DNA reads as TGTGCTAGTGGCCAGGGAACATGGGGAGCGACCGATAACAATGAGCAGTTCTTC.

Many counts were recorded for this clonotype. V gene TRBV6-2 or TRBV6-3 combines with J gene TRBJ2-2; 8 bases align to TRBD1. The CDR3 is 15 residues long. Germline loops: CDR1 MNHEY, CDR2 SVGEGT. Losses at the gene ends were 2 bases for V and 5 bases for J; bases not matched to a gene: 4. CDR3 amino acids: CASSYRTGKTGELFF. CDR3 in DNA: TGTGCCAGCAGTTACCGGACAGGGAAAACCGGGGAGCTGTTTTTT.

This clonotype was observed at least ten times. This chain connects TRBV27 to TRBJ2-7; no reliable D call. CDR1 is MNHEY, CDR2 SMNVEV, per germline (reference sequence). CDR3 length equals 14 residues. Deletions cut 2 bases from V and 0 bases from J, with 8 bases between. The CDR3 protein is CASSLSRLSYEQYV. Here the CDR3 DNA reads TGTGCCAGCAGTTTAAGCCGACTCTCCTACGAGCAGTACGTC.

This clonotype was found many times. The chain is built from TRBV5-1 and TRBJ2-7; 10 bases are a match to TRBD2. The V gene end was trimmed by 4 bases and the J gene end by 1 base; junction bases not matched to a gene: 5. The germline V gene encodes CDR1 SGHRS and CDR2 YFSETQ. CDR3 length equals 15 residues. The chain's CDR3 is CASSLERGGSYEQYF. In nucleotides, the CDR3 is TGCGCCAGCAGCCTAGAGCGGGGGGGATCCTACGAGCAGTACTTC. Complete variable domain (other parts from reference TRBV5-1 and TRBJ2-7): KAGVTQTPRYLIKTRGQQVTLSCSPISGHRSVSWYQQTPGQGLQFLFEYFSETQRNKGNFPGRFSGRQFSNSRSEMNVSTLELGDSALYLCASSLERGGSYEQYFGPGTRLTVT.

The J gene is TRBJ2-3, the V gene TRBV7-9; D is uncertain. The V gene's germline CDR1 is SEHNR and CDR2 FQNEAQ (reference sequence). Trimming shortened V by 9 bases and J by 2 bases, and 15 bases separated the two germline ends. This CDR3 is 14 amino acids long. The CDR3 protein is CASQLVVITDTQYF. CDR3 nucleotide sequence: TGTGCCAGTCAGCTCGTAGTGATCACAGATACGCAGTATTTT.